This T cell receptor beta chain was sequenced in a study of shared clonotypes between healthy human individuals (dated by TCRdb to the early 2020s). Notes on the research overall: The cohort included three men and a couple of women between 18 and 49 years of age. For each donor, CD4 naive and CD4 memory were each given three plates, CD8 naive was given two plates, and CD8 memory was given one plate. The study deeply sequenced blood TCR repertoires of five healthy adults to estimate repertoire size and the extent of clonotype sharing between individuals. Different laboratories and diverse techniques were used to prepare libraries and sequence TCR repertoires, to increase sequencing depth and limit assay-specific biases. Per donor, leukapheresis produced somewhere between about 0.94 and 9 billion PBMCs. The paper as a whole reports these results and caveats: Because the study included only a small number of donors, the genetic and exposure-history diversity represented was limited. About 4.5% of naive CD4, 3.5% of naive CD8, around 2.3% of memory CD4, and about 0.4% of memory CD8 clonotypes were shared across several donors. Naive subsets generally had larger estimated clonotype richness than memory subsets. Only blood was sampled, and tissue TCR repertoires likely differ from those in blood. Pairwise subsampling indicated that sequencing depth was expected to affect the degree of clonotype sharing among donors. Incomplete sequencing was indicated by rarefaction of sorted-subset datasets, despite the large sequencing depth. Clonotypes shared by all four sorted-subset donors showed higher generation probabilities than non-shared clonotypes.

Healthy HIV-negative adults with no recently reported acute infections or vaccinations were included as donors. Every donor was a Caucasian adult residing in Nashville, Tennessee, USA. CD4+ T cells were enriched by magnetic negative selection, after which naive cells were positively selected on CD45RA and the negative fraction was taken as the memory subset. After blood collection by leukapheresis, PBMCs were isolated using Ficoll-Histopaque density gradient centrifugation and then cryopreserved in the vapor phase of liquid nitrogen. Analytical flow cytometry was used to check the purity and quantity of every magnetically sorted T cell population. Each sorted fraction had its genomic DNA isolated and then quantified by UV absorbance on a Nanodrop 2000c. On this clone: What this receptor recognizes is not known. No much larger clone is present one base from it, and per-base qualities are unavailable.

Using the deep immunoSEQ assay, TCR CDR3 regions were amplified from genomic DNA by multiplex PCR. Genomic DNA extracted from each cell subset was distributed evenly over all wells of several immunoSEQ 96-well plates, and each plate served as one replicate. For sorted subsets, about 200 ng genomic DNA, equal to some 28,000 T cell genomes, was loaded into each replicate PCR. Purified libraries were measured with a Qubit 3.0 fluorometer, size-checked on a Bioanalyzer 2100, and measured again with the KAPA Library Quantification kit. Every immunoSEQ 96-well plate was sequenced on a separate single-read 150-cycle Illumina NextSeq 550 flow cell. The study's processing was this. Because the immunoSEQ output held only junctional sequences and lacked quality scores, the filtering could not match the filtering applied to full-length reads. Sequences were annotated with PyIR, a Python wrapper for IgBLAST v1.9, using IMGT germline references to assign V/J genes and CDR3. Reads were filtered out if the reads had weak V/J assignments (E-value above 1e-6), no CDR3, stop codons, out-of-frame junctions, or ambiguous translated residues. V3J clonotypes were defined as sequences sharing the same inferred V gene, J gene, and CDR3 amino acid sequence. Percentage overlap between repertoires was computed as shared unique clonotypes divided by the size of the smaller repertoire. RTK rarefaction, the Chao1 estimator, and Recon v2.1 estimates of unobserved clonotypes were used to assess repertoire richness. Generation probabilities for all TCRbeta clonotypes obtained by the gDNA method from a few donors were computed using OLGA. TCRdb took over this immuneACCESS table, retaining in-frame rearrangements with V and J assigned. Such tables are incomplete; in checked studies, under half of the missing clones stem from an unresolved V gene, and the remainder is unexplained. The D gene and trimming were derived from the DNA, and the V and J assignments and clone size from that table. This sample gives 2.5 million or so clones in total; roughly 92% of them show up just once. Jointly, the top ten make up around 0.14% of the sample.

The CDR3 runs 16 amino acids, cysteine and phenylalanine included. The kept DNA is CDR3 alone, 48 bases in frame from the first base. The germline V gene yields ENHRY for CDR1 and SYGVKD for CDR2. Trimming takes 6 bases off V and 0 bases off J; junction bases not matched to a gene: 11. The source material was naive CD4+ T cells sorted from blood. This sample's cell subset or site label indicates: CD45RA+ positively selected. The TCR originated in a man younger than 35 in good health. Recombination linked TRBV10-3 to TRBJ2-7; 7 bases in the junction line up with TRBD2. The nucleotides read TGTGCCATCAGCCCCGGCTTCGGGGGGAGCTCCTACGAGCAGTACTTC. It encodes CAISPGFGGSSYEQYF.